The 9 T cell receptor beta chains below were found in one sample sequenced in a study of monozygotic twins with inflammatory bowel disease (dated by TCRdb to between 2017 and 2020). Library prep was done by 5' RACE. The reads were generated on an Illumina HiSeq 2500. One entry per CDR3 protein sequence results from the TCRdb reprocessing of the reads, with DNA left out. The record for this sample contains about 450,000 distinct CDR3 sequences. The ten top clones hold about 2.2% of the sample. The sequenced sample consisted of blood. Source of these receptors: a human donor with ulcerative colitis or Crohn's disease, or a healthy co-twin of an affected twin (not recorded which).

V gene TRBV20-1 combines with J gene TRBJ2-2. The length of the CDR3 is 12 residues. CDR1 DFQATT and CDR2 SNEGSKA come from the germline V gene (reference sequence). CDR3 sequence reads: CRAVGNGGELFF.

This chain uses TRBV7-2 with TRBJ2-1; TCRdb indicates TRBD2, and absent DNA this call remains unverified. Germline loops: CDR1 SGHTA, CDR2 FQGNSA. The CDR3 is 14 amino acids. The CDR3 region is CASSPSWTSNEQFF.

The CDR3 protein is CSARTSGRPSNNNEQFF. The chain carries TRBV20-1 and TRBJ2-1; TCRdb's D gene call, TRBD2, goes unchecked for lack of DNA. Germline-derived CDR1 and CDR2 are DFQATT and SNEGSKA (reference sequence). This CDR3 is built from 17 residues.

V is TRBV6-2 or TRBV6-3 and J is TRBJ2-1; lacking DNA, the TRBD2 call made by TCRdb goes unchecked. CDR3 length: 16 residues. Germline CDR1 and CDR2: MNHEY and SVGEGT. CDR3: CASSDGLADYYNEQFF.

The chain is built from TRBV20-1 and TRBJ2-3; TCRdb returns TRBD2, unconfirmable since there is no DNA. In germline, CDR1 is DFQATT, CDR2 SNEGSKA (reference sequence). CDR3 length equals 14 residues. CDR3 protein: CSAFREAGTDTQYF.

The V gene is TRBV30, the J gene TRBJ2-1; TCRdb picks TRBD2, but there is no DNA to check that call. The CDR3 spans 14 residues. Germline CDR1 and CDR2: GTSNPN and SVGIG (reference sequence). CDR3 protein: CAWSVGRRMDEQFF.

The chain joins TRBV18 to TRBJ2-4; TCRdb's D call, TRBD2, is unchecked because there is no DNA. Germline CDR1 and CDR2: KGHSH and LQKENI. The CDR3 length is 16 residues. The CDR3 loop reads CASSPPGSISKNIQYF.

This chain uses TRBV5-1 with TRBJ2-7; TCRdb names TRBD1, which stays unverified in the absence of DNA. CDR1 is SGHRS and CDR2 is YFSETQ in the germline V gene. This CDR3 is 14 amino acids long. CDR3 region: CASFTGPTSNEQYF. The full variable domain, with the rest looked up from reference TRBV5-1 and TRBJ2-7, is KAGVTQTPRYLIKTRGQQVTLSCSPISGHRSVSWYQQTPGQGLQFLFEYFSETQRNKGNFPGRFSGRQFSNSRSEMNVSTLELGDSALYLCASFTGPTSNEQYFGPGTRLTVT.

CDR3 loop: CATRQDASKNTEAFF. The chain uses TRBV10-2 and TRBJ1-1; there is no DNA to check the TCRdb D call of TRBD1. This CDR3 has 15 residues. In germline, CDR1 is WSHSY, CDR2 SAAADI.